The 28 T cell receptor beta chains reported below all come from one sample, sequenced in a study of blood T cell repertoires in COVID-19. Generated by immunoSEQ multiplex PCR, the TCRdb table keeps only in-frame clones and is missing some. The table has hundreds of thousands of clones, approximately 80% seen once. Sequencing used peripheral blood. These receptors originate from a man aged 80 or over with acute or convalescent COVID-19.

This chain uses TRBV6-5 with TRBJ2-7; 7 nucleotides match TRBD1. The CDR3 has 15 amino acids. Germline-derived CDR1 and CDR2 are MNHEY and SVGAGI. V lost 0 bases and J lost 3; bases outside the gene matches: 5. The DNA for the CDR3 is TGTGCCAGCAGTTACTCCCGGCGACAGGGCTACGAGCAGTACTTC. Its protein is CASSYSRRQGYEQYF.

The chain links TRBV5-4 to TRBJ1-4, with unresolved D. CDR3 size: 14 residues. V was cut by 0 bases and J by 5 bases, with 8 bases left in between. The germline CDR1 and CDR2 sequences are SGHNT and YYREEE (reference sequence). The CDR3: CASSLGTGNEKLFF. CDR3 bases: TGTGCCAGCAGCTTGGGAACGGGGAATGAAAAACTGTTTTTT.

J is TRBJ2-7 and V is TRBV5-5; 7 bases line up with TRBD1. CDR3 size: 15 residues. Germline V gene data show CDR1 as SGHKS and CDR2 as YYEKEE (reference sequence). V gave up 4 bases and J gave up 0 bases; unmatched junction bases: 7. CDR3 region: CASSTDRDPSYEQYF. CDR3 coding DNA: TGTGCCAGCAGCACCGACAGGGATCCCTCCTACGAGCAGTACTTC. Using reference TRBV5-5 and TRBJ2-7 for the parts outside the CDR3, the full variable domain is DAGVTQSPTHLIKTRGQQVTLRCSPISGHKSVSWYQQVLGQGPQFIFQYYEKEERGRGNFPDRFSARQFPNYSSELNVNALLLGDSALYLCASSTDRDPSYEQYFGPGTRLTVT.

V usage is TRBV7-2 and J usage is TRBJ2-7; D is perhaps TRBD1 (6 bases). V lost 5 bases and J 1 base, leaving 12 bases between the germline ends. Germline CDR1 and CDR2: SGHTA and FQGNSA. This CDR3 comprises 14 residues. Here the CDR3 reads CASSPRTDSYEQYF. CDR3 bases: TGTGCCAGCAGCCCAAGGACAGATTCCTACGAGCAGTACTTC.

V is TRBV6-5 and J is TRBJ1-4, with 8 bases that match TRBD1. The length of the CDR3 is 15 residues. With V trimmed by 6 bases and J by 5 bases, 8 bases remained unmatched. Germline lookup yields CDR1 MNHEY and CDR2 SVGAGI. The CDR3, as DNA: TGTGCCAGCAGGGGGTCGGGGACAGGCAATGAAAAACTGTTTTTT. Translation: CASRGSGTGNEKLFF.

The chain carries TRBV3-1 (or the pseudogene TRBV3-2) and TRBJ1-2; unclear D gene. CDR1 is LGHDT, CDR2 YNNKEL, per germline (reference sequence). V dropped 4 bases and J dropped 8 bases, with 14 bases sitting between them. This CDR3 is 13 amino acids long. CDR3 in amino acids: CASSRGTRQGYTF. The DNA for the CDR3 is TGTGCCAGCAGCCGAGGAACTCGTCAGGGCTACACCTTC.

The sample holds a few counts of this clone. This chain joins TRBV10-2 and TRBJ1-5, with D perhaps TRBD1 (5 bases). CDR3 length: 13 residues. V was trimmed by 2 bases and J by 7 bases, leaving 9 bases between them. Germline V gene data show CDR1 as WSHSY and CDR2 as SAAADI. The CDR3 loop reads CASSERGGQPQHF. The CDR3 DNA follows: TGCGCCAGCAGTGAGAGGGGTGGCCAGCCCCAGCATTTT.

The chain carries TRBV5-1 and TRBJ1-2, with D perhaps matching TRBD1 (5 bases). The CDR3 extends over 15 amino acids. V was shortened by 0 bases and J by 4 bases, with 13 bases between the two germline ends. The V gene's germline CDR1 is SGHRS and CDR2 YFSETQ. The DNA for the CDR3 is TGCGCCAGCAGCTTGGCCGCAGGGCCCTTCTATGGCTACACCTTC. This translates into CASSLAAGPFYGYTF.

The chain has TRBV28 and TRBJ2-2; tentative D call: TRBD2 (5 bases). This CDR3 has 15 amino acids. Trimming removed 10 bases at V and 4 bases at J, with 19 bases between. Germline V lookup: CDR1 MDHEN, CDR2 SYDVKM. The CDR3 loop reads CAIRRAGPSTGELFF. Written as DNA, the CDR3 is TGTGCCATCCGGCGGGCCGGTCCCAGCACCGGGGAGCTGTTTTTT.

The chain employs TRBV2 and TRBJ1-5; 9 bases line up with TRBD1. This CDR3 is 14 amino acids long. V was pared by 8 bases and J by 3 bases, with 5 bases of the junction left unmatched. The germline CDR1 and CDR2 sequences are SNHLY and FYNNEI. CDR3 amino acids: CASGDRAYNQPQHF. For the CDR3, the DNA is TGTGCCAGCGGGGACAGGGCCTACAATCAGCCCCAGCATTTT.

V and J are TRBV5-1 and TRBJ2-1, with TRBD2 matching over 8 bases. The germline V gene encodes CDR1 SGHRS and CDR2 YFSETQ. With V trimmed by 3 bases and J by 5 bases, 13 bases remained unmatched. This CDR3 has 17 residues. CDR3 coding DNA: TGCGCCAGCAGCTCCCTACGGTTTGGCGGGAGGAACAATGAGCAGTTCTTC. The encoded protein is CASSSLRFGGRNNEQFF.

The chain has TRBV6-6 and TRBJ2-7; D possibly corresponds to TRBD1 (6 bases). The germline gives CDR1 MNHNY, CDR2 SVGAGI (reference sequence). V lost 5 bases and J lost 2, with 13 bases in between. The CDR3 runs 14 residues. The CDR3 spells CASSIQGTAYEQYF. The CDR3 coding sequence is TGTGCCAGCAGTATACAGGGAACGGCCTACGAGCAGTACTTC.

The chain employs TRBV6-6 and TRBJ1-2; tentative D call: TRBD1 (6 bases). V was shortened by 4 bases and J by 8 bases, with 11 bases between the two germline ends. The CDR3 runs to 12 residues. CDR1 is MNHNY and CDR2 is SVGAGI in the germline V gene (reference sequence). CDR3 DNA: TGTGCCAGCAGTTTGTACAGGGAAGGCTACACCTTC. This translates into CASSLYREGYTF.

The V call is TRBV4-2, the J call TRBJ2-7; D may be TRBD2 (7 bases). Germline CDR1 and CDR2: LGHNA and YNFKEQ. The CDR3 is 14 amino acids. Trimming cost V 1 base and J 6 bases, with 13 bases left between them. The CDR3 region is CASSQGGGLGEQYF. CDR3 nucleotide sequence: TGTGCCAGCAGCCAAGGGGGGGGGCTTGGCGAGCAGTACTTC.

A note on this clone: A much bigger clone sits one base away, suggesting this may be a read error. Other nucleotide sequences from this sample produce the same CDR3. The chain couples TRBV24-1 to TRBJ2-2, with D possibly being TRBD2 (6 bases). Germline lookup yields CDR1 KGHDR and CDR2 SFDVKD. CDR3 length: 15 residues. In DNA, the CDR3 is TGTGCCACCAGCCCCGGGACTTTGGACACCGGGGAGTTGTTTTTT. It encodes CATSPGTLDTGELFF.

This clone was counted between two and nine times. The rearrangement links TRBV6-1 to TRBJ1-5; D is ambiguous. Looked up from germline, CDR1 is MNHNS and CDR2 is SASEGT. With 1 base removed from V and 0 bases from J, the gap between germline ends came to 4 bases. The CDR3 sequence is 14 residues long. The chain's CDR3 is CASSEDYSNQPQHF. As DNA, the CDR3 is TGTGCCAGCAGTGAAGATTATAGCAATCAGCCCCAGCATTTT.

The sample holds one count of this clone. The J gene is TRBJ1-4, the V gene TRBV5-4; 10 positions match TRBD1. There are 16 residues in the CDR3. The V gene end was trimmed by 3 bases and the J gene end by 7 bases; junction bases not matched to a gene: 9. Germline V gene lookup returns CDR1 SGHNT and CDR2 YYREEE (reference sequence). In DNA form, the CDR3 reads TGTGCCAGCAGCTCGTCCACGACAGGGGGCATTGAAAAACTGTTTTTT. This translates into CASSSSTTGGIEKLFF. Combining the CDR3 with reference TRBV5-4 and TRBJ1-4 gives the whole variable domain ETGVTQSPTHLIKTRGQQVTLRCSSQSGHNTVSWYQQALGQGPQFIFQYYREEENGRGNFPPRFSGLQFPNYSSELNVNALELDDSALYLCASSSSTTGGIEKLFFGSGTQLSVL.

The chain joins TRBV28 to TRBJ1-6; possible D gene TRBD1, 6 bases. CDR3 length: 12 amino acids. The V gene lost 8 bases and the J gene lost 8 bases, with 10 bases spanning the gap. CDR1 and CDR2 from the germline V gene are MDHEN and SYDVKM. The CDR3: CASGAGDSPLHF. The CDR3 DNA follows: TGTGCCAGCGGGGCAGGGGATTCACCCCTCCACTTT.

This clone was seen once. The chain combines TRBV2 with TRBJ2-6, with D possibly TRBD1 on 5 matching bases. This CDR3 is built from 15 residues. V lost 2 bases and J 1 base, leaving 6 bases between the germline ends. Germline lookup yields CDR1 SNHLY and CDR2 FYNNEI. The DNA of the CDR3 is TGTGCCAGCAGTGAACAGGGATCTGGGGCCAACGTCCTGACTTTC. It translates to CASSEQGSGANVLTF. Supplemented by reference TRBV2 and TRBJ2-6, the full variable domain reads EPEVTQTPSHQVTQMGQEVILRCVPISNHLYFYWYRQILGQKVEFLVSFYNNEISEKSEIFDDQFSVERPDGSNFTLKIRSTKLEDSAMYFCASSEQGSGANVLTFGAGSRLTVL.

The chain joins TRBV15 to TRBJ1-1; D is perhaps TRBD1 (5 bases). The V end was cut by 1 base, the J end by 6 bases, with 15 bases between. Looked up from germline, CDR1 is LNHNV and CDR2 is YYDKDF (reference sequence). The CDR3 totals 15 residues. The CDR3 is CATSRAVGGRAEAFF. The CDR3 region has the DNA TGTGCCACCAGCAGAGCGGTCGGGGGTCGAGCTGAAGCTTTCTTT.

The V and J genes are TRBV7-2 and TRBJ2-5; TRBD1 agrees at 8 bases. Germline V gene lookup returns CDR1 SGHTA and CDR2 FQGNSA. With 1 base clipped from V and 5 bases from J, the junction kept 6 bases outside the gene matches. This CDR3 has 15 amino acids. The CDR3 coding sequence is TGTGCCAGCAGCTTAGGGCAGGGGGCAGGGGAGACCCAGTACTTC. Protein: CASSLGQGAGETQYF.

The chain has TRBV10-3 and TRBJ2-1; 7 positions agree with TRBD2. V lost 10 bases, J lost 8 bases, and 14 bases stayed unmatched. CDR3 length: 14 residues. The V gene's germline CDR1 is ENHRY and CDR2 SYGVKD. CDR3 DNA: TGTGCCACCGGGGAGGGGCAGACGTATGATGAGCAGTTCTTC. Its translation is CATGEGQTYDEQFF.

This clone was observed many times. V is TRBV7-2 and J is TRBJ1-5, with D unclear. The CDR3 length is 13 residues. V was shortened by 0 bases and J by 5 bases, with 5 bases between the two germline ends. The germline CDR1 and CDR2 sequences are SGHTA and FQGNSA. The CDR3 nucleotides read TGTGCCAGCAGCTTAGCGCGAGATCAGCCCCAGCATTTT. This translates into CASSLARDQPQHF.

This clone was seen a single time. The gene calls are TRBV7-3 and TRBJ1-6; D unclear. The CDR3 has 15 residues. Germline V gene sequence: CDR1 SGHTA, CDR2 FQGTGA. The V gene lost 0 bases and the J gene lost 3 bases, with 6 bases spanning the gap. CDR3 amino acids: CASSLTGYYNSPLHF. The CDR3 DNA reads as TGTGCCAGCAGCTTAACGGGCTACTATAATTCACCCCTCCACTTT.

V is TRBV5-1 and J is TRBJ1-5; D ambiguous. CDR3 length: 13 residues. The germline gives CDR1 SGHRS, CDR2 YFSETQ. The V and J ends lost 3 bases and 9 bases respectively, with 13 bases between them. The CDR3 bases are TGCGCCAGCAGCTCCGGGGTGGCGACGCCCCAGCATTTT. As protein: CASSSGVATPQHF.

The count of this clone is one. This sequence joins TRBV15 and TRBJ1-4, with D possibly TRBD1 on 5 matching bases. Germline assignment: CDR1 LNHNV and CDR2 YYDKDF (reference sequence). The length of the CDR3 is 13 residues. V lost 5 bases to trimming and J lost 7 bases, with 11 bases between them. The CDR3, as DNA: TGTGCCACCAGCTCCCCCGGGGGTGAAAAACTGTTTTTT. Protein: CATSSPGGEKLFF.

The rearrangement uses TRBV10-2 and TRBJ2-7, with 8 bases lining up with TRBD1. The CDR3 is 16 residues long. The V gene's germline CDR1 is WSHSY and CDR2 SAAADI. The junction had 6 bases not matched to a gene; V was cut back by 0 bases and J by 2 bases. Here the CDR3 reads CASSESFGQGAYEQYF. CDR3 nucleotide sequence: TGCGCCAGCAGTGAGTCTTTCGGACAGGGTGCCTACGAGCAGTACTTC.

This clone was found once. The chain has TRBV4-2 and TRBJ1-1; D possibly corresponds to TRBD1 (5 bases). The V gene's germline CDR1 is LGHNA and CDR2 YNFKEQ. The CDR3 covers 15 residues. With 0 bases removed from V and 5 bases from J, the gap between germline ends came to 13 bases. The CDR3 protein is CASSQERQSRTEAFF. CDR3 DNA sequence: TGTGCCAGCAGCCAAGAACGACAGTCCCGAACTGAAGCTTTCTTT.